The rows below give T cell receptor beta chains drawn from one sample of a study of OX40 agonist ivuxolimab in advanced cancers. Clones were sequenced by immunoSEQ multiplex PCR, and TCRdb holds only the in-frame ones, with some missing. The data show 70,000 to 100,000 clones, approximately 90% seen once. Sequenced here: CD4+ or CD8+ T cells sorted from blood, sampled in a trial of the OX40 agonist ivuxolimab. These receptor sequences come from an adult with an advanced solid tumor such as melanoma, head and neck, liver or kidney cancer. The CDR3 runs from the conserved cysteine through the conserved F or W. The D gene is left open where the match is weak. Not every row has a clone size; where given, it reads once, few, many or a size class.

NA,NA,TRBV6-1,TRBJ1-1,TGTGCCAGCAGTGAAAGGAGGGGGATGAACACTGAAGCTTTCTTT,CASSERRGMNTEAFF
TRBD1,NA,TRBV7-3,TRBJ1-2,TGTGCCAGCAGCCCGCAAACCCTCACAGGGGAGGGCTACACCTTC,CASSPQTLTGEGYTF
NA,NA,TRBV28,TRBJ2-2,TGTGCCAGCACCTCCGGGACGGCGAACACCGGGGAGCTGTTTTTT,CASTSGTANTGELFF
NA,NA,TRBV15,TRBJ2-5,TGTGCCACCAGCAGACCGGGAGAGACCCAGTACTTC,CATSRPGETQYF
NA,NA,TRBV10-2,TRBJ2-1,TGCGCCAGCAGCCTAGGACAGCCCCTCAATGAGCAGTTCTTC,CASSLGQPLNEQFF
TRBD1,NA,TRBV18,TRBJ1-1,TGTGCCAGCTCACCAGGGCAGGGGGCATCGGGCACTGAAGCTTTCTTT,CASSPGQGASGTEAFF
NA,NA,TRBV27,TRBJ1-3,TGTGCCAGCAGTTCAGGTAGAAACACCATATATTTT,CASSSGRNTIYF
TRBD2,NA,TRBV7-2,TRBJ2-1,TGTGCCAGCAGCCCTAGCGGAGGCTCCTACAATGAGCAGTTCTTC,CASSPSGGSYNEQFF
NA,NA,TRBV18,TRBJ2-2,TGTGCCAGCTCACCAGGAGGGGTACGCACCGGGGAGCTGTTTTTT,CASSPGGVRTGELFF
NA,NA,TRBV6-5,TRBJ2-3,TGTGCCAGCAGTTACTCGGGGAGCCGCACAGATACGCAGTATTTT,CASSYSGSRTDTQYF
NA,NA,TRBV6-6,TRBJ1-2,TGTGCCAGCAGTTACTCTTCGGTGCACACCTTC,CASSYSSVHTF
NA,once,TRBV2,TRBJ2-1,TGTGCCAGCAGTGAACCCCCGTGGGACACGGGCAGGGACTACAATGAGCAGTTCTTC,CASSEPPWDTGRDYNEQFF
TRBD2,NA,TRBV5-6,TRBJ2-1,TGTGCCAGCAGCGGGACTAGCGGAAAGTACAATGAGCAGTTCTTC,CASSGTSGKYNEQFF
NA,NA,TRBV5-4,TRBJ1-4,TGTGCCAGCAGCTCCGGACAGACAACTAATGAAAAACTGTTTTTT,CASSSGQTTNEKLFF
NA,few,TRBV6-1,TRBJ1-5,TGTGCCAGCAGTGAGTCCGGGAATCAGCCCCAGCATTTT,CASSESGNQPQHF
NA,NA,TRBV5-1,TRBJ2-1,TGCGCCAGCAGCGGGACCAAGGGTGAGCAGTTCTTC,CASSGTKGEQFF
NA,NA,TRBV11-2,TRBJ2-7,TGTGCCAGCAGCTTAGCCGGCGCCATCACGTTCTACGAGCAGTACTTC,CASSLAGAITFYEQYF
TRBD2,NA,TRBV28,TRBJ2-1,TGTGCCATCACTTCCCTCCTCCGCAGGGGGGGGACTAGCGGACCTAGCTCCTACAATGAGCAGTTCTTC,CAITSLLRRGGTSGPSSYNEQFF
TRBD1,NA,TRBV10-3,TRBJ2-1,TGTGCCACCCATTCCGGGACAGGGTACAATGAGCAGTTCTTC,CATHSGTGYNEQFF
NA,NA,TRBV6-5,TRBJ2-1,TGTGCCAGCAGTTACAACGCACGAGGTGAGCAGTTCTTC,CASSYNARGEQFF
NA,NA,TRBV5-1,TRBJ2-1,TGCGCCAGCAGCTTGGGCGGGCTATACAATGAGCAGTTCTTC,CASSLGGLYNEQFF
TRBD2,NA,TRBV5-6,TRBJ2-5,TGTGCCAGCAGCACACCAAGCGGGGAGCGGACCCAGTACTTC,CASSTPSGERTQYF
NA,NA,TRBV27,TRBJ2-2,TGTGCCAGCAGTTTATTCCGGACCGGGGAGCTGTTTTTT,CASSLFRTGELFF
TRBD1,NA,TRBV9,TRBJ1-1,TGTGCCAGCAGCGTCAAGGGACAGGGGGTGGGTATGAACACTGAAGCTTTCTTT,CASSVKGQGVGMNTEAFF
NA,NA,TRBV19,TRBJ2-5,TGTGCCAGTAGTATTTATGGGCTCACGTCGGAGACCCAGTACTTC,CASSIYGLTSETQYF
NA,NA,TRBV6-6,TRBJ1-2,TGTGCCAGCAGTAAGGACTCATACTATGGCTACACCTTC,CASSKDSYYGYTF
TRBD1,NA,TRBV14,TRBJ2-7,TGTGCCAGCAGCTTGCGGACAGGGGGCGGCGAGCAGTACTTC,CASSLRTGGGEQYF
TRBD1,few,TRBV5-1,TRBJ2-7,TGCGCCAGCAAAATCGGACAGGAAATTTCAGGCGAGCAGTACTTC,CASKIGQEISGEQYF
NA,NA,TRBV7-2,TRBJ2-3,TGTGCCAGCAGCCCCGGACTTCACACAGATACGCAGTATTTT,CASSPGLHTDTQYF
NA,NA,TRBV19,TRBJ2-1,TGTGCCAGTGATCCGGGACCGTACAATGAGCAGTTCTTC,CASDPGPYNEQFF
NA,NA,TRBV7-3,TRBJ2-7,TGTGCCAGCAGCCCGAGCCATCCGATCTACGAGCAGTACTTC,CASSPSHPIYEQYF
TRBD1,once,TRBV29-1,TRBJ2-7,TGCAGCGTTGATGGGGACAGCTCCTCTACCTACGAGCAGTACTTC,CSVDGDSSSTYEQYF
NA,few,TRBV6-6,TRBJ2-7,TGTGCCAGCTATAATGGGGTCCACGAGCAGTACTTC,CASYNGVHEQYF
NA,NA,TRBV19,TRBJ1-2,TGTGCCAGTAGTATTTCCGGTAACTATGGCTACACCTTC,CASSISGNYGYTF
NA,once,TRBV28,TRBJ1-4,TGTGCCAGCAGTTCCCAGGGGACGAGTAATGAAAAACTGTTTTTT,CASSSQGTSNEKLFF
NA,NA,TRBV18,TRBJ1-2,TGTGCCAGCTCACCATCCCCCGCGGCAGGCTTGGGCTACTTC,CASSPSPAAGLGYF
NA,NA,TRBV4-2,TRBJ1-6,TGTGCCAGCAGCCAAGATAGAGGGCAGGGGTCTTCACCCCTCCACTTT,CASSQDRGQGSSPLHF
NA,NA,TRBV5-1,TRBJ2-3,TGCGCCAGCAGCTTGTCTCCGGGCTTCGGAACAGATACGCAGTATTTT,CASSLSPGFGTDTQYF
NA,NA,TRBV19,TRBJ1-2,TGTGCCAGTAGTCCACAGGGTCTGCAGAGCTATGGCTACACCTTC,CASSPQGLQSYGYTF
NA,NA,TRBV5-8,TRBJ2-1,TGTGCCAGCAGCATCGGGACCCTAAAGCAGTTCTTC,CASSIGTLKQFF
NA,NA,TRBV18,TRBJ1-5,TGTGCCAGCTCTCCCGCTAGCAATCAGCCCCAGCATTTT,CASSPASNQPQHF
NA,NA,TRBV2,TRBJ2-3,TGTGCCAGCACCAAACTAAGCGGGAGCACAGATACGCAGTATTTT,CASTKLSGSTDTQYF
NA,NA,TRBV2,TRBJ1-5,TGTGCCAGCAGTGAGGTGACCGCGAAAATGCCCCAGCATTTT,CASSEVTAKMPQHF
TRBD1,NA,TRBV19,TRBJ2-3,TGTGCCAGTAGTATTAATATTCAGGGGGCAAGAGATACGCAGTATTTT,CASSINIQGARDTQYF
NA,NA,TRBV29-1,TRBJ1-2,TGCAGCGTTTACCAACAGGCTAACTATGGCTACACCTTC,CSVYQQANYGYTF
TRBD1,NA,TRBV15,TRBJ2-5,TGTGCCACCAACCCGACAGGGGGCGAGACCCAGTACTTC,CATNPTGGETQYF
NA,NA,TRBV5-1,TRBJ2-3,TGCGCCAGCAGCTTGGATTTTTCTTGGGGAGATACGCAGTATTTT,CASSLDFSWGDTQYF
NA,NA,TRBV6-6,TRBJ2-2,TGTGCCAGCACCTCAGCGACAGGCACGTACACCGGGGAGCTGTTTTTT,CASTSATGTYTGELFF
NA,NA,TRBV30,TRBJ1-1,TGTGCCTGGACCCCCTTAGGGATGAACACTGAAGCTTTCTTT,CAWTPLGMNTEAFF
NA,NA,TRBV11-2,TRBJ1-2,TGTGCCAGCAGCTTAGGGTTGGGGGCTTATGGCTACACCTTC,CASSLGLGAYGYTF
NA,NA,TRBV19,TRBJ1-2,TGTGCCAGTAGTATTCAGACAGGCCGCTATGGCTACACCTTC,CASSIQTGRYGYTF